The 25 T cell receptor beta chains given below trace back to one sample, sequenced in a study of blood T cells in healthy people across ages. For the second PCR, which ran for 7 to 11 cycles, a sample-barcoded 5' primer and a J-beta primer mix were used. TCRdb reanalysed the 5' RACE reads using MiXCR and keeps one entry per CDR3 protein. The sample shows 1.5 million to 2 million distinct CDR3 sequences, 49% of them seen only once. Sequencing used blood. The receptor source for this set is a woman aged 40 to 50 in good health.

V is TRBV4-3 and J is TRBJ2-3; 14 bases are shared with TRBD2. CDR3 length: 15 residues. Germline V gives CDR1 LGHNA, CDR2 YSLEER. Unmatched junction bases numbered 6, after V lost 6 bases and J lost 7 bases. Written as DNA, the CDR3 is TGCGCCAGCAGGCAGACTAGCGGGGGGGCGAATACGCAGTATTTT. Amino acids: CASRQTSGGANTQYF.

The CDR3 loop reads CASSHYPFLTGTYEQYF. The CDR3 nucleotides read TGCGCCAGCAGCCATTACCCTTTCTTGACAGGGACCTACGAGCAGTACTTC. The chain is built from TRBV5-1 and TRBJ2-7, with 7 bases that match TRBD1. Germline V CDR1 and CDR2: SGHRS, YFSETQ. The CDR3 is 17 amino acids. Trimming at V came to 4 bases and at J to 2 bases, leaving 15 bases not matched to a gene.

This chain connects TRBV24-1 to TRBJ2-5; 7 bases align to TRBD1. The CDR3 contains 14 residues. V lost 9 bases to trimming and J lost 2 bases; unmatched junction nucleotides: 8. Germline lookup yields CDR1 KGHDR and CDR2 SFDVKD. The chain's CDR3 is CATATGIGQETQYF. The CDR3 coding sequence is TGTGCCACCGCGACAGGGATCGGGCAAGAGACCCAGTACTTC.

This clonotype was recorded a few times. The gene calls are TRBV6-2 or TRBV6-3 and TRBJ2-7; 8 bases are a match to TRBD1. J was trimmed by 0 bases and V by 2 bases; bases with no gene match: 3. This CDR3 contains 15 residues. Germline V lookup: CDR1 MNHEY, CDR2 SVGEGT. CDR3: CASSYQGAFSYEQYF. DNA of the CDR3: TGTGCCAGCAGTTACCAGGGGGCTTTCTCCTACGAGCAGTACTTC.

The rearrangement joins TRBV4-3 to TRBJ2-3; 7 bases match TRBD1. Trimming took 1 base from V and 0 from J; bases not matched to a gene: 10. CDR1 LGHNA and CDR2 YSLEER come from the germline V gene. The CDR3 totals 18 residues. The CDR3 nucleotides are TGCGCCAGCAGCCAAGGCAGGGGGTCGCTACTAAGCACAGATACGCAGTATTTT. This sequence encodes CASSQGRGSLLSTDTQYF.

V usage is TRBV29-1 and J usage is TRBJ2-7, with TRBD2 as a possible D gene (6 bases). The ends were cut back, 4 bases at V and 0 bases at J, with 13 bases in the middle. Germline loops: CDR1 SQVTM, CDR2 ANQGSEA. This CDR3 has 14 amino acids. DNA for the CDR3: TGCAGCGTTGGGGTGGGGGGTAGCTCCTACGAGCAGTACTTC. Protein product: CSVGVGGSSYEQYF.

V is TRBV9 and J is TRBJ1-1; no clear D. Germline CDR1 reads SGDLS; CDR2 reads YYNGEE. The CDR3 sequence is 15 residues long. V was trimmed by 5 bases and J by 0 bases, leaving 14 bases between them. Here the CDR3 DNA reads TGTGCCAGCAGTGCACTGGGCGCCCTGAACACTGAAGCTTTCTTT. Translating it yields CASSALGALNTEAFF. The whole variable domain, remainder taken from reference TRBV9 and TRBJ1-1, is DSGVTQTPKHLITATGQRVTLRCSPRSGDLSVYWYQQSLDQGLQFLIQYYNGEERAKGNILERFSAQQFPDLHSELNLSSLELGDSALYFCASSALGALNTEAFFGQGTRLTVV.

This chain links TRBV10-3 with TRBJ2-3, with D unresolved. The CDR3 totals 17 residues. Germline-derived CDR1 and CDR2 are ENHRY and SYGVKD. V lost 0 bases, J lost 0 bases, and 13 bases lay in between. CDR3 in DNA: TGTGCCATCAGTGAGTCGAACAGAGAGACTAGCACAGATACGCAGTATTTT. The encoded protein is CAISESNRETSTDTQYF.

The CDR3 here is CASKDTSGSNEQFF. The CDR3 region has the DNA TGTGCCAGCAAGGATACTAGCGGGAGCAATGAGCAGTTCTTC. The J gene is TRBJ2-1, the V gene TRBV9, with TRBD2 matching 11 bases. V was pared by 6 bases and J by 6 bases, with 5 bases of the junction left unmatched. Germline V lookup: CDR1 SGDLS, CDR2 YYNGEE. This CDR3 comprises 14 residues.

J is TRBJ2-3 and V is TRBV20-1; 13 nucleotides line up with TRBD2. With 8 bases clipped from V and 5 bases from J, the junction kept 4 bases outside the gene matches. Per germline, CDR1 DFQATT and CDR2 SNEGSKA (reference sequence). The CDR3 totals 13 residues. The CDR3 coding sequence is TGCAGTACGACTAGCGGGGGGCAAGATACGCAGTATTTT. It is translated as CSTTSGGQDTQYF.

In its sample, this clonotype was seen a few times. V gene TRBV7-9 combines with J gene TRBJ1-2; no definite D call. V was pared by 1 base and J by 2 bases, with 11 bases between. CDR3 size: 15 residues. Per the germline V gene, CDR1 is SEHNR and CDR2 is FQNEAQ (reference sequence). In nucleotides, the CDR3 is TGTGCCAGCAGCTTAGAGAGGGCAGCCAACTATGGCTACACCTTC. Translated, it gives CASSLERAANYGYTF.

V gene TRBV4-3 combines with J gene TRBJ2-2; 9 bases align to TRBD2. The CDR3 totals 17 residues. Trimming at V came to 0 bases and at J to 11 bases, leaving 13 bases not matched to a gene. Per germline, CDR1 LGHNA and CDR2 YSLEER. As DNA, the CDR3 is TGCGCCAGCAGCCAAGATTGGGCTAGCGGGGTTGGCGGAGAGCTGTTTTTT. Protein sequence: CASSQDWASGVGGELFF.

This clonotype showed up just a few times. The CDR3 loop reads CASSFSNRGNGYTF. CDR3 bases: TGTGCCAGCAGTTTTAGTAACAGGGGAAATGGCTACACCTTC. This chain links TRBV27 with TRBJ1-2; 7 bases align to TRBD1. V was pared by 3 bases and J by 6 bases, with 7 bases of the junction left unmatched. This CDR3 spans 14 amino acids. Germline V gene lookup returns CDR1 MNHEY and CDR2 SMNVEV (reference sequence).

The chain employs TRBV11-2 and TRBJ2-1; 7 bases map to TRBD1. Germline V gene data show CDR1 as SGHAT and CDR2 as FQNNGV. V gave up 2 bases and J gave up 5 bases; unmatched junction bases: 3. The CDR3 is 14 residues long. The CDR3 DNA reads TGTGCCAGCAGCTTATGGGACAGAAACAATGAGCAGTTCTTC. This sequence encodes CASSLWDRNNEQFF.

The chain recombines TRBV29-1 with TRBJ2-1, with D possibly being TRBD2 (6 bases). CDR3 length equals 18 residues. Germline-derived CDR1 and CDR2 are SQVTM and ANQGSEA. V was pared by 5 bases and J by 0 bases, with 23 bases between. The CDR3 spells CSVMSSWLGGSSYNEQFF. The CDR3, as DNA: TGCAGCGTTATGAGTAGTTGGTTGGGGGGTAGCTCCTACAATGAGCAGTTCTTC.

V usage is TRBV20-1 and J usage is TRBJ2-1; 8 nucleotides line up with TRBD2. This CDR3 comprises 12 residues. V shed 3 bases and J 9 bases; nucleotides not matched to a gene: 4. The germline V gene has CDR1 DFQATT and CDR2 SNEGSKA (reference sequence). The CDR3 DNA follows: TGCAGTGCTAGGGGGACTAGTCTTGAGCAGTTCTTC. This gives the protein CSARGTSLEQFF.

V usage is TRBV20-1 and J usage is TRBJ2-4, with 9 bases matching TRBD1. V lost 4 bases and J lost 5; bases outside the gene matches: 9. The length of the CDR3 is 15 residues. Germline V gene sequence: CDR1 DFQATT, CDR2 SNEGSKA (reference sequence). CDR3 sequence (DNA): TGCAGTGCTACCGACAGGGGGAGAATCGAAAACATTCAGTACTTC. This gives the protein CSATDRGRIENIQYF.

This clonotype has only a few counts. The CDR3 here is CASSRKIMGYEQYF. In DNA form, the CDR3 reads TGTGCCAGCAGCAGGAAAATAATGGGCTACGAGCAGTACTTC. The chain carries TRBV7-9 and TRBJ2-7; D not certain. This CDR3 has 14 residues. Per the germline V gene, CDR1 is SEHNR and CDR2 is FQNEAQ (reference sequence). Trimming left V 5 bases short and J 3 bases short, with 14 bases between.

V is TRBV20-1 and J is TRBJ2-5; TRBD1 or TRBD2 may be the D gene (5 bases each). V lost 6 bases, J lost 2 bases, and 13 bases lay in between. Looked up from germline, CDR1 is DFQATT and CDR2 is SNEGSKA (reference sequence). CDR3 size: 13 residues. The DNA of the CDR3 is TGCAGTGCAGAGGGACGGGATCAAGAGACCCAGTACTTC. Protein: CSAEGRDQETQYF.

This clonotype was recorded once. The CDR3 DNA is TGTGCCAGCAGCGTAGGAACAGGCCCCGGGACGAACACTGAAGCTTTCTTT. Protein product: CASSVGTGPGTNTEAFF. The V and J genes are TRBV9 and TRBJ1-1; a possible D gene is TRBD1 (5 bases). Germline V gene data show CDR1 as SGDLS and CDR2 as YYNGEE. This CDR3 is 17 amino acids long. V gave up 0 bases and J gave up 1 base, with 16 bases separating them.

The chain recombines TRBV5-1 with TRBJ2-5; possible D gene TRBD1, 5 bases. This CDR3 is 13 amino acids long. The germline V gene encodes CDR1 SGHRS and CDR2 YFSETQ. Trimming pared 3 bases from V and 11 bases from J, leaving 17 bases between. In DNA form, the CDR3 reads TGCGCCAGCAGCTCAGGGAACCACAATGAGCAGTACTTC. Protein sequence: CASSSGNHNEQYF.

The rearrangement joins TRBV7-3 to TRBJ2-5; D not resolved. The CDR3 has 13 amino acids. Germline lookup yields CDR1 SGHTA and CDR2 FQGTGA. The ends were cut back, 1 base at V and 5 bases at J, with 8 bases in the middle. The CDR3 reads CASSLSPVETQYF. DNA of the CDR3: TGTGCCAGCAGCTTAAGCCCCGTCGAGACCCAGTACTTC.

This clonotype appeared a few times. The chain employs TRBV20-1 and TRBJ2-5; 9 bases align to TRBD2. CDR1 and CDR2 (germline): DFQATT, SNEGSKA (reference sequence). V shed 6 bases and J 2 bases; nucleotides not matched to a gene: 4. The CDR3 spans 13 residues. The CDR3 DNA follows: TGCAGTGCAGTCCTAGCGGGACAAGAGACCCAGTACTTC. This encodes CSAVLAGQETQYF.

The sample holds a few counts of this clonotype. The V and J genes are TRBV7-9 and TRBJ2-7; D remains unclear. CDR1 and CDR2 (germline): SEHNR, FQNEAQ (reference sequence). The CDR3 has 14 amino acids. The V end was cut by 7 bases, the J end by 6 bases, with 19 bases between. The CDR3 coding sequence is TGTGCCAGCACCTTTTCCCTCGGGCAGACCGAGCAGTACTTC. The encoded protein is CASTFSLGQTEQYF.

CDR3 loop: CASTVAGGPSYNEQFF. CDR3 nucleotide sequence: TGTGCCAGCACCGTAGCGGGGGGCCCCTCCTACAATGAGCAGTTCTTC. The chain joins TRBV6-5 to TRBJ2-1; 10 nucleotides align to TRBD2. After removal of 7 bases from V and 0 bases from J, the junction contained 6 bases not matched to a gene. The germline V gene encodes CDR1 MNHEY and CDR2 SVGAGI. This CDR3 is 16 amino acids long.